Below, 24 T cell receptor beta chains from the same sample are listed, as sequenced in a study of cytomegalovirus exposure and HLA in healthy donors. The study ran its PCR with 60 Vbeta and 13 Jbeta primers. Using immunoSEQ multiplex PCR, the repertoire was profiled, and TCRdb retains in-frame clones only, with some absent. In all, the sample yields 55,000 to 65,000 clones. Sequencing was carried out using PBMCs. The receptors stem from a woman aged 18 to 35 in good health and CMV-seronegative.

This chain uses TRBV6-5 with TRBJ1-1; D perhaps matches TRBD1 (5 bases). Germline CDR1 reads MNHEY; CDR2 reads SVGAGI. Trimming shortened V by 0 bases and J by 11 bases, and 13 bases separated the two germline ends. The CDR3 extends over 13 amino acids. The CDR3 is CASSYSRIDSAFF. As DNA, the CDR3 is TGTGCCAGCAGTTACTCTCGGATCGACAGTGCTTTCTTT.

The CDR3 bases are TGTGCCAGCAGTTACTCGGGACAGGGGGTCGGCTACACCTTC. Translation gives CASSYSGQGVGYTF. The rearrangement joins TRBV6-5 to TRBJ1-2, with TRBD1 matching 11 bases. J lost 8 bases, V lost 0 bases, and 2 bases had no gene match. The CDR3 totals 14 residues. CDR1 MNHEY and CDR2 SVGAGI come from the germline V gene.

CDR3 sequence: CAWSGAGVNEQFF. For the CDR3, the DNA is TGTGCCTGGAGTGGAGCGGGAGTTAATGAGCAGTTCTTC. The chain couples TRBV30 to TRBJ2-1; 8 nucleotides align to TRBD2. The V gene end was trimmed by 1 base and the J gene end by 7 bases; junction bases not matched to a gene: 3. From germline, CDR1 is GTSNPN and CDR2 SVGIG (reference sequence). The CDR3 is 13 amino acids.

The chain has TRBV19 and TRBJ1-1; D is ambiguous. CDR1 and CDR2 from the germline V gene are LNHDA and SQIVND (reference sequence). CDR3 size: 16 residues. Between the trimmed V and J ends, which lost 4 bases and 4 bases, there was a span of 19 bases. CDR3: CASSRALGRGTTEAFF. CDR3 in DNA: TGTGCCAGTAGTAGAGCTTTGGGTCGGGGAACCACTGAAGCTTTCTTT. The variable domain in full, with the rest retrieved from reference TRBV19 and TRBJ1-1, is DGGITQSPKYLFRKEGQNVTLSCEQNLNHDAMYWYRQDPGQGLRLIYYSQIVNDFQKGDIAEGYSVSREKKESFPLTVTSAQKNPTAFYLCASSRALGRGTTEAFFGQGTRLTVV.

This chain uses TRBV30 with TRBJ2-7, with 9 nucleotides matching TRBD1. CDR1 is GTSNPN and CDR2 is SVGIG in the germline V gene (reference sequence). V lost 2 bases and J lost 6; bases outside the gene matches: 5. The CDR3 consists of 13 residues. CDR3 residues: CAWSLGQGTEQYF. The CDR3, as DNA: TGTGCCTGGAGTCTAGGACAGGGGACCGAGCAGTACTTC.

The rearrangement links TRBV13 to TRBJ1-1; D is unresolved. The germline V gene has CDR1 PRHDT and CDR2 FYEKMQ (reference sequence). The CDR3 has 14 residues. Trimming cost V 0 bases and J 1 base, with 6 bases left between them. The CDR3 sequence is CASSLGSGNTEAFF. The CDR3 DNA reads TGTGCCAGCAGCTTAGGGTCAGGGAACACTGAAGCTTTCTTT. The entire variable domain, with the rest obtained from reference TRBV13 and TRBJ1-1, is as follows: AAGVIQSPRHLIKEKRETATLKCYPIPRHDTVYWYQQGPGQDPQFLISFYEKMQSDKGSIPDRFSAQQFSDYHSELNMSSLELGDSALYFCASSLGSGNTEAFFGQGTRLTVV.

The V gene is TRBV7-9, the J gene TRBJ2-7; TRBD1 matches at 7 bases. Germline V gives CDR1 SEHNR, CDR2 FQNEAQ (reference sequence). V was pared by 6 bases and J by 4 bases, with 9 bases of the junction left unmatched. This CDR3 is 14 amino acids long. The CDR3 spells CASSKSGTAYEQYF. The CDR3 nucleotides are TGTGCCAGCAGTAAATCCGGGACAGCATACGAGCAGTACTTC.

The CDR3 is CASSYQGASHTEAFF. The CDR3 DNA reads as TGTGCCAGCAGTTACCAGGGGGCAAGTCACACTGAAGCTTTCTTT. The chain recombines TRBV6-5 with TRBJ1-1; 8 bases agree with TRBD1. V was pared by 2 bases and J by 3 bases, with 5 bases of the junction left unmatched. CDR1 is MNHEY, CDR2 SVGAGI, per germline. The CDR3 length is 15 residues.

This sequence joins TRBV27 and TRBJ1-5, with D possibly TRBD1 on 6 matching bases. V was trimmed by 3 bases and J by 4 bases, leaving 10 bases between them. The germline V gene encodes CDR1 MNHEY and CDR2 SMNVEV (reference sequence). The CDR3 consists of 14 residues. CDR3 loop: CASSFLDRNQPQHF. Here the CDR3 DNA reads TGTGCCAGCAGTTTCCTCGACAGGAATCAGCCCCAGCATTTT.

The V gene is TRBV29-1, the J gene TRBJ1-1, with D uncertain. This CDR3 comprises 13 residues. The germline V gene encodes CDR1 SQVTM and CDR2 ANQGSEA. V lost 2 bases, J lost 0 bases, and 7 bases lay in between. In DNA form, the CDR3 reads TGCAGCGTTGAATCACAGTTGAACACTGAAGCTTTCTTT. It translates to CSVESQLNTEAFF.

CDR3 nucleotide sequence: TGTGCCAGCAGCGTAGGGGGCGGGAGGGTCTACGAGCAGTACTTC. Its translation is CASSVGGGRVYEQYF. The chain has TRBV9 and TRBJ2-7; 9 bases are a match to TRBD2. CDR1 is SGDLS, CDR2 YYNGEE, per germline. J was trimmed by 3 bases and V by 0 bases; bases with no gene match: 4. The CDR3 is 15 amino acids.

In regard to this clone: Relative to the germline gene, one junction end is altered; a read error may explain this. The J gene is TRBJ2-1, the V gene TRBV5-4, with D tentatively TRBD2 (6 bases). The length of the CDR3 is 15 residues. CDR1 and CDR2 (germline): SGHNT, YYREEE (reference sequence). The CDR3 is CASSSPGLSNNEQFF. The DNA of the CDR3 is TGTGCCAGCAGCTCACCGGGACTCTCCAACAATGAGCAGTTCTTC.

The chain combines TRBV5-1 with TRBJ2-1; D is perhaps TRBD2 (6 bases). The CDR3 runs 16 residues. Looked up from germline, CDR1 is SGHRS and CDR2 is YFSETQ. The ends were cut back, 3 bases at V and 4 bases at J, with 17 bases in the middle. The CDR3 region is CASSSSPSESYNEQFF. In DNA, the CDR3 is TGCGCCAGCAGCTCCTCCCCTAGCGAGTCTTACAATGAGCAGTTCTTC.

J is TRBJ2-7 and V is TRBV30; D is ambiguous. The length of the CDR3 is 13 residues. The V gene's germline CDR1 is GTSNPN and CDR2 SVGIG (reference sequence). V shed 0 bases and J shed 1 base, with 7 bases lying between them. The CDR3 DNA follows: TGTGCCTGGAGTGTGTACAAGTCCTACGAGCAGTACTTC. This encodes CAWSVYKSYEQYF.

The chain links TRBV7-3 to TRBJ1-2; tentatively, D is TRBD1 (5 bases). CDR1 is SGHTA and CDR2 is FQGTGA in the germline V gene. Trimming removed 1 base at V and 4 bases at J, with 10 bases between. This CDR3 comprises 14 residues. The CDR3 region is CASSLSPTVYGYTF. The DNA for the CDR3 is TGTGCCAGCAGCTTAAGCCCGACAGTCTATGGCTACACCTTC.

This chain uses TRBV4-2 with TRBJ2-5; 11 bases line up with TRBD2. V shed 3 bases and J 5 bases; nucleotides not matched to a gene: 5. The length of the CDR3 is 15 residues. From germline, CDR1 is LGHNA and CDR2 YNFKEQ. CDR3 amino acids: CASSHGTSGEETQYF. In DNA, the CDR3 is TGTGCCAGCAGCCACGGGACTAGCGGAGAGGAGACCCAGTACTTC.

The chain carries TRBV5-1 and TRBJ2-5, with TRBD2 matching over 16 bases. The V gene's germline CDR1 is SGHRS and CDR2 YFSETQ. Trimming took 3 bases from V and 4 from J; bases not matched to a gene: 12. This CDR3 contains 19 residues. CDR3 loop: CASSSGTSGGAGAVETQYF. The CDR3 region has the DNA TGCGCCAGCAGCTCCGGGACTAGCGGGGGGGCCGGGGCGGTAGAGACCCAGTACTTC.

The chain joins TRBV19 to TRBJ1-1; 10 bases line up with TRBD1. Trimming took 0 bases from V and 7 from J; bases not matched to a gene: 8. The CDR3 consists of 16 residues. Germline loops: CDR1 LNHDA, CDR2 SQIVND (reference sequence). Here the CDR3 reads CASSIDDGTGVNEAFF. As DNA, the CDR3 is TGTGCCAGTAGTATAGACGACGGGACAGGGGTGAATGAAGCTTTCTTT.

V and J are TRBV10-3 and TRBJ2-2; D might be TRBD2 (7 bases). CDR3 length: 14 amino acids. The germline V and J ends were trimmed by 2 bases and 5 bases, with 9 bases remaining between them. Germline V gene sequence: CDR1 ENHRY, CDR2 SYGVKD. The DNA for the CDR3 is TGTGCCATCAGTGAGGCGGGGGCTACCGGGGAGCTGTTTTTT. It is translated as CAISEAGATGELFF.

The chain has TRBV29-1 and TRBJ1-2; 8 nucleotides agree with TRBD1. The CDR3 consists of 15 residues. Looked up from germline, CDR1 is SQVTM and CDR2 is ANQGSEA. Trimming took 4 bases from V and 4 from J; bases not matched to a gene: 11. DNA of the CDR3: TGCAGCGTTGTCTACAGGGGGGGAACTAGCTATGGCTACACCTTC. Residues: CSVVYRGGTSYGYTF.

The chain recombines TRBV7-2 with TRBJ1-2; 7 bases are shared with TRBD1. This CDR3 is built from 14 residues. Germline trimming cut 4 bases from V and 4 bases from J; bases unmatched to any gene: 6. The germline CDR1 and CDR2 sequences are SGHTA and FQGNSA. The CDR3 bases are TGTGCCAGCAGCTATGCCAGGGGGGCCTATGGCTACACCTTC. Its protein product is CASSYARGAYGYTF.

The V call is TRBV9, the J call TRBJ2-1, with TRBD2 matching 7 bases. V gave up 1 base and J gave up 8 bases; unmatched junction bases: 12. Germline loops: CDR1 SGDLS, CDR2 YYNGEE. The CDR3 runs to 16 residues. The CDR3 region is CASSVQASGLGDEQFF. CDR3 in DNA: TGTGCCAGCAGCGTACAGGCTAGCGGCTTAGGCGATGAGCAGTTCTTC.

The chain couples TRBV7-3 to TRBJ2-1; 8 bases agree with TRBD1. The CDR3 sequence is 13 residues long. Germline V gives CDR1 SGHTA, CDR2 FQGTGA. V lost 7 bases, J lost 10 bases, and 9 bases stayed unmatched. In DNA, the CDR3 is TGTGCCAGCAACCAGGACAGGGTGGGAGAGCAGTTCTTC. Translated: CASNQDRVGEQFF.

The chain recombines TRBV7-8 with TRBJ2-7; 7 bases are a match to TRBD2. The ends lost 1 base at V and 6 bases at J; junction bases unmatched: 6. The germline V gene has CDR1 SGHVS and CDR2 FQNEAQ. The length of the CDR3 is 14 residues. The CDR3 coding sequence is TGTGCCAGCAGCTTAGGGCCTGGGGGGGGCGAGCAGTACTTC. Its protein is CASSLGPGGGEQYF.